This TCR beta chain was identified during a study of memory CD4+ T cells and cytomegalovirus serostatus (dated by TCRdb to about 2019). The study in broad terms: A total of some 35 healthy Belgian adults, of whom 9 were CMV seropositive and about 24 were CMV seronegative, were included in the cohort. CD4+ memory TCRbeta repertoires of a Belgian cohort with known cytomegalovirus serostatus were sequenced in order to replicate a published TCR-based CMV serostatus classifier. Overall results and qualifications from the work: Unlike the original study, which covered naive and memory CD4+ and CD8+ populations, the Belgian study sequenced only CD4+CD45RO+ memory cells. For CMV serostatus prediction, a median bootstrapped AUC of roughly 0.94 was reached with the original framework, and a median bootstrapped AUC of approximately 0.89 was reached with a US-trained random forest. Of under 200 previously reported CMV-associated TCRbeta sequences, 55 to 75 appeared in the CD4+ memory repertoires, each in one to five individuals. The original-framework classifier achieved a median bootstrapped AUC of about 0.94 with a 95% CI of 0.76-1.00 on the Belgian cohort. The results were read as suggesting that the CMV-associated TCR signature is, for the most part, present in the CD4+ memory repertoire.

The germline V gene gives CDR1 as SGDLS and CDR2 as YYNGEE. The CDR3 runs 12 amino acids, cysteine and phenylalanine included. The entry retains the CDR3 DNA only, 36 bases that are in frame from base 1. Trimming takes 0 bases from V and 8 bases from J, and the germline ends sit 8 bases apart. Single viable CD3+CD4+CD8-CD45RO+ cells were sorted as memory CD4+ T cells on a FACSAria II. CMV serostatus was assessed using a Roche Elecsys assay, by which serum IgG against CMV pp150, pp28, p38 and p52 was detected. Following thawing, total CD4+ T cells were enriched through positive selection using CD4 magnetic microbeads. Samples originated from another study that specifically interrogated the CD4+ T cell memory repertoire. Peripheral blood mononuclear cells were isolated and cryopreserved according to standard operating procedures, and serum was kept at -80 degrees C. Staining used CD3-PerCP (BW264/56), CD4-APC (RPA-T4), CD45RO-PE (UCHT1) and CD8-Pacific Orange (3B5) antibodies, with Sytox blue excluding non-viable cells.

Genomic DNA was extracted from sorted cells with the Quick-DNA Microprep Kit. Amplification of TCRbeta DNA was done with the immunoSEQ hsTCRbeta kit, following the protocol from the manufacturer. An Illumina MiSeq instrument was used to sequence the TCRbeta libraries. In the authors' own workflow: Removing out-of-frame sequences left approximately 2,400,000 distinct TCRbeta sequences, an average of approximately 65,000 per individual. Two values were used to score each individual: the count of 164 previously reported CMV-associated TCRbeta sequences and the total count of productive distinct TCRbeta sequences. A beta-binomial model was reimplemented in Python, and scikit-learn random forests with default parameters were trained on data from the US cohort. Classifier performance on the Belgian cohort was summarized as median AUC with percentile confidence intervals calculated over 10,000 bootstrap iterations. Sourced from immuneACCESS, this table was stored by TCRdb with only in-frame sequences that have V and J called. A share of the clones is absent; for the studies checked, an unresolved V gene accounts for under half, and the remainder has no known explanation. V and J calls and clone size are as listed in that table; D and trimming were resolved from the DNA. This sample gives about 46,000 clones in total; around four fifths of them show up just once. The ten largest clones take up just over 0.6% of the sample.

As to this clone: It has no known antigen specificity. Base qualities are not recorded, but no much larger clone differs from it by a single base.

Sequencing was performed on memory CD4+ T cells from blood. The source is an adult in good health and CMV-seronegative. The rearranged segments are TRBV9 and TRBJ1-2; the D gene assignment is ambiguous. The DNA sequence follows: TGTGCCAGCAGCGTAGACACGGGAGGCTACACCTTC. Its coded protein is CASSVDTGGYTF. When the CDR3 is completed using the reference TRBV9 and TRBJ1-2 genes on either side, the full variable domain is DSGVTQTPKHLITATGQRVTLRCSPRSGDLSVYWYQQSLDQGLQFLIQYYNGEERAKGNILERFSAQQFPDLHSELNLSSLELGDSALYFCASSVDTGGYTFGSGTRLTVV.